Listed here is a single T cell receptor (beta chain). A second PCR, run for about 7 to 12 cycles, used a sample-barcoded 5' primer plus a J-beta primer mix. Via MiXCR, TCRdb re-called the 5' RACE reads, giving one row per CDR3 protein. The sample lists around 1,000,000 distinct CDR3 sequences; almost 25% were seen once. This sample was included in a study of blood T cells in healthy people across ages. CDR3 length: 14 residues. With 4 bases clipped from V and 7 bases from J, the junction kept 5 bases outside the gene matches. Germline CDR1 SEHNR, CDR2 FQNEAQ (reference sequence). These same data were also listed under a study on T cells of mothers and their children.

Sequenced sample: blood. This receptor was identified in a girl aged 2 to 9 in good health. The J gene is TRBJ1-4, the V gene TRBV7-9, with TRBD1 matching over 8 bases. The CDR3 sequence: CASSSGGGSEKLFF. The CDR3, as DNA: TGTGCCAGCAGCTCAGGGGGCGGTAGTGAAAAACTGTTTTTT.